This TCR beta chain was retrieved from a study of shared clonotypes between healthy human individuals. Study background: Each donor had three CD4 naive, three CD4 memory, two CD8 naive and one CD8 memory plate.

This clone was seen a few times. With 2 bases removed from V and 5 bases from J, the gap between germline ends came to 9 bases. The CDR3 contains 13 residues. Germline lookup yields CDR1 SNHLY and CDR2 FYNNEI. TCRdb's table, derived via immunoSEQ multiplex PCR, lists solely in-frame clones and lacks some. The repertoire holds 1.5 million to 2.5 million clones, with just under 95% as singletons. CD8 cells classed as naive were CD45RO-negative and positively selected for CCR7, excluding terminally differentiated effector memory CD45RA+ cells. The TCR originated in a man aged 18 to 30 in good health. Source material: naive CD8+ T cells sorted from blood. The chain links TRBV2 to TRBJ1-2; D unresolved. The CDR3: CASSESAAYGYTF. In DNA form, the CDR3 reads TGTGCCAGCAGTGAATCGGCCGCGTATGGCTACACCTTC. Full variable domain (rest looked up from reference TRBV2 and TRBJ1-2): EPEVTQTPSHQVTQMGQEVILRCVPISNHLYFYWYRQILGQKVEFLVSFYNNEISEKSEIFDDQFSVERPDGSNFTLKIRSTKLEDSAMYFCASSESAAYGYTFGSGTRLTVV.